The 2 T cell receptor beta chains listed next were all sequenced from one sample in a study of blood T cell repertoires in COVID-19. The method was immunoSEQ multiplex PCR; TCRdb's version includes in-frame clones alone and lacks a portion of them. The data contain 100,000 to 150,000 clones, about 92% of them singletons. Sequenced sample: peripheral blood. These receptors were collected from a man aged 55 to 70 with COVID-19, enrolled during active disease.

This sequence joins TRBV5-1 and TRBJ2-3; 10 positions match TRBD2. The V gene end was trimmed by 3 bases and the J gene end by 2 bases; junction bases not matched to a gene: 6. The germline V gene encodes CDR1 SGHRS and CDR2 YFSETQ. CDR3 size: 16 residues. DNA for the CDR3: TGCGCCAGCAGCTCCGGACTAGCGGCAAACACAGATACGCAGTATTTT. Translating gives CASSSGLAANTDTQYF.

The J gene is TRBJ2-1, the V gene TRBV6-5, with 7 bases that match TRBD2. Germline V gives CDR1 MNHEY, CDR2 SVGAGI. V trimming: 6 bases; J trimming: 7 bases; junction bases outside the gene matches: 9. The CDR3 runs to 14 residues. The CDR3 nucleotides are TGTGCCAGCAGAAGACTAGCCCTAAGGAATGAGCAGTTCTTC. This sequence encodes CASRRLALRNEQFF.